A single sample gave rise to the 20 T cell receptor beta chains below, sequenced in a study of regulatory T cells in long-lasting Graves disease. The time point here: newly diagnosed GD, antithyroid drugs for less than 3 months. PBMC-extracted RNA yielded the TCR library. Sequencing libraries for TCR beta were prepared with iRepertoire HTBI primers and Arm-PCR of CDR3 regions. TCRdb passed the multiplex PCR reads through MiXCR, listing each CDR3 protein once. This table has around 500,000 distinct CDR3 sequences, 13% appearing once. Another study also made use of these data, one on T cells in Graves' hyperthyroidism and ophthalmopathy.

The source was peripheral blood mononuclear cells (PBMCs), collected at new diagnosis, from a patient treated with antithyroid drugs. The receptors originated from a man aged 25-45 years with Graves disease.

This clonotype was recorded at least ten times. The chain carries TRBV11-2 and TRBJ2-5; no definite D call. The V gene's germline CDR1 is SGHAT and CDR2 FQNNGV. Trimming removed 1 base at V and 1 base at J, with 13 bases between. This CDR3 has 16 residues. In DNA, the CDR3 is TGTGCCAGCAGCTTAGGCCGTAGAATCCGCCAAGAGACCCAGTACTTC. Encoded protein: CASSLGRRIRQETQYF.

The V gene is TRBV5-4, the J gene TRBJ2-5; the match to TRBD1 covers 7 bases. This CDR3 is 13 amino acids long. Per germline, CDR1 SGHNT and CDR2 YYREEE (reference sequence). Germline trimming cut 7 bases from V and 4 bases from J; bases unmatched to any gene: 7. In DNA form, the CDR3 reads TGTGCCAGCCAACAGGGGTGGGGAGAGACCCAGTACTTC. Protein: CASQQGWGETQYF.

The chain carries TRBV10-3 and TRBJ2-1, with TRBD2 matching over 10 bases. V shed 7 bases and J 7 bases; nucleotides not matched to a gene: 4. This CDR3 has 13 amino acids. Germline V gives CDR1 ENHRY, CDR2 SYGVKD. The CDR3 DNA reads as TGTGCCATCAAAGCGGGAGGGAATAATGAGCAGTTCTTC. This gives the protein CAIKAGGNNEQFF.

This clonotype was recorded at least ten times. CDR3 in amino acids: CASSEQATSNTGELFF. CDR3 coding DNA: TGTGCCAGCAGTGAACAGGCTACCTCGAACACCGGGGAGCTGTTTTTT. V usage is TRBV2 and J usage is TRBJ2-2; no clear D gene. The CDR3 is 16 amino acids. Germline-derived CDR1 and CDR2 are SNHLY and FYNNEI. V gave up 2 bases and J gave up 0 bases, with 10 bases separating them.

About this clonotype: A much larger clone differs by one base, so this may be a read error. The chain joins TRBV24-1 to TRBJ2-3; 10 bases match TRBD2. After removal of 4 bases from V and 2 bases from J, the junction contained 5 bases not matched to a gene. Germline-derived CDR1 and CDR2 are KGHDR and SFDVKD. The CDR3 is 16 amino acids. CDR3 in DNA: TGTGCCACCAGTGACACGGGACTAGCGTTCACAGATACGCAGTATTTT. Translating gives CATSDTGLAFTDTQYF.

This clonotype was seen ten or more times. The chain couples TRBV2 to TRBJ2-7; 7 bases are a match to TRBD2. This CDR3 is 13 amino acids long. V lost 3 bases, J lost 6 bases, and 5 bases stayed unmatched. Germline-derived CDR1 and CDR2 are SNHLY and FYNNEI. CDR3 nucleotide sequence: TGTGCCAGCAGTGAGATTGGGAGGGGCGAGCAGTACTTC. Protein: CASSEIGRGEQYF.

Details on this clonotype: Compared with germline, one end of the junction differs, possibly owing to a read error. The chain carries TRBV18 and TRBJ1-4, with TRBD1 matching 8 bases. Germline V gene data show CDR1 as KGHSH and CDR2 as LQKENI. The CDR3 sequence is 13 residues long. The DNA of the CDR3 is TGTGCCAGCCAGACAGGGGATAATGAAAAACTGGTTTTT. The encoded protein is CASQTGDNEKLVF.

This clonotype has a count of ten or more. The chain uses TRBV3-1 and TRBJ1-1; D gene unclear. The CDR3 is made up of 11 amino acids. Germline V lookup: CDR1 LGHDT, CDR2 YNNKEL (reference sequence). Trimming pared 2 bases from V and 6 bases from J, leaving 4 bases between. The CDR3 here is CASSQYAEAFF. CDR3 DNA sequence: TGTGCCAGCAGCCAATATGCTGAAGCTTTCTTT.

The chain combines TRBV6-1 with TRBJ1-1; D remains unclear. The ends were cut back, 7 bases at V and 2 bases at J, with 14 bases in the middle. Per the germline V gene, CDR1 is MNHNS and CDR2 is SASEGT. This CDR3 is 14 amino acids long. CDR3 residues: CASTLHWGNTEAFF. CDR3 DNA sequence: TGTGCCAGCACTTTACATTGGGGAAACACTGAAGCTTTCTTT.

This clonotype was picked up a small number of times. This chain connects TRBV4-1 to TRBJ1-1; the D is unclear. V lost 1 base, J lost 2 bases, and 8 bases lay in between. The V gene's germline CDR1 is MGHRA and CDR2 YSYEKL. The CDR3 has 14 residues. Here the CDR3 DNA reads TGCGCCAGCAGCCAAGGACTGCATAACACTGAAGCTTTCTTT. It codes for CASSQGLHNTEAFF.

This clonotype was observed a handful of times. This chain links TRBV18 with TRBJ1-3, with 8 nucleotides matching TRBD1. Germline trimming cut 3 bases from V and 0 bases from J; bases unmatched to any gene: 4. Germline V gene data show CDR1 as KGHSH and CDR2 as LQKENI. CDR3 length: 16 residues. The CDR3 reads CASSPRTGYSGNTIYF. In DNA form, the CDR3 reads TGTGCCAGCTCACCGAGGACAGGGTACTCTGGAAACACCATATATTTT.

This clonotype was seen many times. The chain uses TRBV11-2 and TRBJ2-3; D assignment may be TRBD1 or TRBD2 (5 bases each). Germline lookup yields CDR1 SGHAT and CDR2 FQNNGV. V lost 4 bases and J 6 bases, leaving 5 bases between the germline ends. The CDR3 has 11 amino acids. CDR3 protein: CASSWDDTQYF. As DNA, the CDR3 is TGTGCCAGCAGCTGGGACGATACGCAGTATTTT.

This clonotype was recorded many times. The chain has TRBV30 and TRBJ2-5; D possibly corresponds to TRBD1 (5 bases). The germline V gene encodes CDR1 GTSNPN and CDR2 SVGIG (reference sequence). Trimming removed 3 bases at V and 5 bases at J, with 13 bases between. The length of the CDR3 is 13 residues. The CDR3 region is CAWRKDITETQYF. In nucleotides, the CDR3 is TGTGCCTGGAGGAAGGACATAACGGAGACCCAGTACTTC.

In regard to this clonotype: The junction differs from germline at one of its ends, possibly a read error. V and J are TRBV25-1 and TRBJ2-1; 13 bases match TRBD2. This CDR3 has 14 residues. Germline CDR1 is MGHDK and CDR2 is SYGVNS. DNA of the CDR3: TGTGCCGGCAGTGAAAAACTAGCGGGAGGGCCAGAGTTCTTC. Its protein is CAGSEKLAGGPEFF.

This clonotype was detected ten times or more. The chain recombines TRBV6-1 with TRBJ2-1, with 11 bases that match TRBD2. Trimming at V came to 5 bases and at J to 9 bases, leaving 9 bases not matched to a gene. The CDR3 has 15 amino acids. Per the germline V gene, CDR1 is MNHNS and CDR2 is SASEGT. The CDR3 here is CASSPGSGRAGEQFF. The CDR3 DNA reads TGTGCCAGCAGTCCGGGTAGCGGGAGGGCTGGTGAGCAGTTCTTC.

The rearrangement uses TRBV18 and TRBJ2-6; no reliable D call. The CDR3 is 16 residues long. V lost 3 bases and J 2 bases, leaving 11 bases between the germline ends. Germline assignment: CDR1 KGHSH and CDR2 LQKENI. CDR3 amino acids: CASSPATVPGANVLTF. The DNA for the CDR3 is TGTGCCAGCTCACCGGCTACAGTCCCTGGGGCCAACGTCCTGACTTTC.

This clonotype was seen ten or more times. CDR3 region: CASSELGSSYEQYF. The CDR3 DNA is TGCGCCAGCAGTGAGTTGGGGAGCTCCTACGAGCAGTACTTC. V is TRBV10-1 and J is TRBJ2-7; weak D call: TRBD2 (5 bases). V gave up 1 base and J gave up 0 bases, with 7 bases separating them. CDR1 is WNHNN and CDR2 is SYGVQD in the germline V gene (reference sequence). CDR3 length: 14 amino acids.

This sequence joins TRBV19 and TRBJ2-2, with TRBD1 identical over 10 bases. Unmatched junction bases numbered 3, after V lost 5 bases and J lost 0 bases. The CDR3 consists of 16 residues. Per germline, CDR1 LNHDA and CDR2 SQIVND (reference sequence). In DNA form, the CDR3 reads TGTGCCAGTAGTCCCGGACAGGGGGCGAACACCGGGGAGCTGTTTTTT. Its protein is CASSPGQGANTGELFF.

This clonotype was counted a few times. The rearrangement uses TRBV20-1 and TRBJ1-4; TRBD1 aligns across 7 bases. The germline gives CDR1 DFQATT, CDR2 SNEGSKA (reference sequence). The CDR3 contains 14 residues. The ends lost 1 base at V and 8 bases at J; junction bases unmatched: 7. The CDR3 sequence: CSARVRGTWEKLFF. The CDR3 region has the DNA TGCAGTGCTAGAGTCAGGGGGACGTGGGAAAAACTGTTTTTT.

This chain joins TRBV20-1 and TRBJ2-2, with 7 nucleotides matching TRBD1. Germline V CDR1 and CDR2: DFQATT, SNEGSKA (reference sequence). Losses at the gene ends were 5 bases for V and 4 bases for J; bases not matched to a gene: 4. The CDR3 runs to 13 residues. CDR3 nucleotide sequence: TGCAGTGCTCTGACAGGGAGCACCGGGGAGCTGTTTTTT. Its protein product is CSALTGSTGELFF.